This T cell receptor beta chain was retrieved from a study of control samples from healthy donors and cancer patients. Some clones are missing from TCRdb's copy, which holds only in-frame ones; the method was immunoSEQ multiplex PCR. The sample contains about 120,000 clones, around 88% of which appear only once. Germline-derived CDR1 and CDR2 are KGHSH and LQKENI. V lost 1 base to trimming and J lost 4 bases, with 7 bases between them. CDR3 length: 13 amino acids. The chain recombines TRBV18 with TRBJ1-1; D is ambiguous. The receptor was isolated from a man aged 40-55 years in good health. The sample taken for sequencing was blood. This chain's CDR3 is CASSPREGTEAFF. In DNA, the CDR3 is TGTGCCAGCTCACCACGTGAGGGCACTGAAGCTTTCTTT. The entire variable domain, with the rest obtained from reference TRBV18 and TRBJ1-1, is as follows: NAGVMQNPRHLVRRRGQEARLRCSPMKGHSHVYWYRQLPEEGLKFMVYLQKENIIDESGMPKERFSAEFPKEGPSILRIQQVVRGDSAAYFCASSPREGTEAFFGQGTRLTVV.